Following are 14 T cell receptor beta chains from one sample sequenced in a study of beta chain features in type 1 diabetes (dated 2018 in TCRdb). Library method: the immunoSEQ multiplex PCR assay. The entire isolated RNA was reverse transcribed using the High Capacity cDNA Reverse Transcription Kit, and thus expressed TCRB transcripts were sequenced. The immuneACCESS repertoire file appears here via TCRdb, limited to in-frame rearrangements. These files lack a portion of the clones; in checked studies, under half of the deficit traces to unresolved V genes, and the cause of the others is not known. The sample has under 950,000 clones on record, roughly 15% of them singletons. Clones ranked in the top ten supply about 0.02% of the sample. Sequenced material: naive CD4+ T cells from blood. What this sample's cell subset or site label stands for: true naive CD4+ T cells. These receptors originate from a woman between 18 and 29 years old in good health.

CDR3 residues: CASSAPSSDFTYEQYF. DNA for the CDR3: TGTGCCAGCAGTGCCCCGTCCTCGGACTTCACCTACGAGCAGTACTTC. The chain carries TRBV28 and TRBJ2-7, with D possibly being TRBD2 (5 bases). V lost 5 bases, J lost 2 bases, and 19 bases lay in between. CDR1 is MDHEN and CDR2 is SYDVKM in the germline V gene. This CDR3 is 16 amino acids long.

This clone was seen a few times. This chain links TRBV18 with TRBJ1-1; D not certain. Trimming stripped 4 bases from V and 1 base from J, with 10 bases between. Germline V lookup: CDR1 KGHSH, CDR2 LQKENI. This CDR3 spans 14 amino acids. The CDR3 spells CASSRSEQNTEAFF. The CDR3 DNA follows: TGTGCCAGCTCACGCAGTGAACAGAACACTGAAGCTTTCTTT.

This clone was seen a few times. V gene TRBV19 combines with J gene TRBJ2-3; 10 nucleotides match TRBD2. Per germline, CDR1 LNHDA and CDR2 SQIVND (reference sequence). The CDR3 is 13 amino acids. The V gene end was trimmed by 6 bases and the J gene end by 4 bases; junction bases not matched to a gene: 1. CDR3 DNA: TGTGCCAGTAGCCTAGCGGGAGCAGATACGCAGTATTTT. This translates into CASSLAGADTQYF.

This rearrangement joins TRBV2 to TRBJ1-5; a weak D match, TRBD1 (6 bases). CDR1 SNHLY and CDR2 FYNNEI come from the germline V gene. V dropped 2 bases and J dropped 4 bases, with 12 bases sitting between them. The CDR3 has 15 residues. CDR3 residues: CASSEQGWGNQPQHF. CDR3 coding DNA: TGTGCCAGCAGTGAACAGGGGTGGGGAAATCAGCCCCAGCATTTT.

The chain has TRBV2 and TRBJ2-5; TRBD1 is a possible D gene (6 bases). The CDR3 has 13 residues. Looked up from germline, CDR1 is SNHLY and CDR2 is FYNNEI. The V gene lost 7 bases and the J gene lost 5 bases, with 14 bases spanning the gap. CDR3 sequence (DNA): TGTGCCAGCAATCAACAGGGTCAGGAGACCCAGTACTTC. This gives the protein CASNQQGQETQYF.

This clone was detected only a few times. The CDR3 region is CASSLDLFSDTQYF. The CDR3 DNA sequence: TGTGCCAGCAGCTTAGACTTGTTTTCAGATACGCAGTATTTT. The chain joins TRBV13 to TRBJ2-3; no clear D. CDR1 is PRHDT and CDR2 is FYEKMQ in the germline V gene (reference sequence). CDR3 length: 14 residues. Trimming took 1 base from V and 4 from J, leaving 9 bases between them.

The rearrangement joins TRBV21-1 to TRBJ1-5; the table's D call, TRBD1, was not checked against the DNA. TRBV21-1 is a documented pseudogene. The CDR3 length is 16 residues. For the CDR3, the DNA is TGTGCCAGCAGCAAAGACGACAGGGGAGACAATCAGCCCCAGCATTTT. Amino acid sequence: CASSKDDRGDNQPQHF.

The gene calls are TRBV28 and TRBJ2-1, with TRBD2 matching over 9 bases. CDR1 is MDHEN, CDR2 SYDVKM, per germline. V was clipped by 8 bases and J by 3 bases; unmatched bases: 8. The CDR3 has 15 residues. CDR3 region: CASRGLAENYNEQFF. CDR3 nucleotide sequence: TGTGCCAGCCGGGGACTAGCAGAGAACTACAATGAGCAGTTCTTC.

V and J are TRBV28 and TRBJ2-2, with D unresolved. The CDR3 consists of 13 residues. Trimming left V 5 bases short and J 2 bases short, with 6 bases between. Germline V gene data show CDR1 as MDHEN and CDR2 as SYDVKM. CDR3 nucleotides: TGTGCCAGCAGTCCGTTTAACACCGGGGAGCTGTTTTTT. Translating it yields CASSPFNTGELFF.

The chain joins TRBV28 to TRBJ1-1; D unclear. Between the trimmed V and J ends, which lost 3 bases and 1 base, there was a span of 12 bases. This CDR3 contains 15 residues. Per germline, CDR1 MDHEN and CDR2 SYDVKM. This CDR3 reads CASSLKPAPNTEAFF. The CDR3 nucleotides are TGTGCCAGCAGTTTGAAGCCAGCACCGAACACTGAAGCTTTCTTT.

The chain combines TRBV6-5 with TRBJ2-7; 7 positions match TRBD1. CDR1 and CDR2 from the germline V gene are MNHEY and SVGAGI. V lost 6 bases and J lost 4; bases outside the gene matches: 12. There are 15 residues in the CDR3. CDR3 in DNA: TGTGCCAGCAGGGCGGGCCCGGGACAGCAATACGAGCAGTACTTC. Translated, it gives CASRAGPGQQYEQYF.

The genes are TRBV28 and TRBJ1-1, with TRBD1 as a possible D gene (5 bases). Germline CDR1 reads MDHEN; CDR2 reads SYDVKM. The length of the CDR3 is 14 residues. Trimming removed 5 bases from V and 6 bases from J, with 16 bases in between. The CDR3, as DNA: TGTGCCAGCAGTCCAGGGACCTATCCCCCTGAAGCTTTCTTT. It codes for CASSPGTYPPEAFF.

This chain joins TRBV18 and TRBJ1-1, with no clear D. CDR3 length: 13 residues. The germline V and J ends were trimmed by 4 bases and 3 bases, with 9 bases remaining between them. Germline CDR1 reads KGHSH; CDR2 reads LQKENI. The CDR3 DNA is TGTGCCAGCTCACAACAACAGTACACTGAAGCTTTCTTT. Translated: CASSQQQYTEAFF.

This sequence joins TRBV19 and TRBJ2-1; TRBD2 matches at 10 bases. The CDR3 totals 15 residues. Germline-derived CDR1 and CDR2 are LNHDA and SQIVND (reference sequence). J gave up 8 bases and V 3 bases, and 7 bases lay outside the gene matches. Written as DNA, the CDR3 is TGTGCCAGTAGTATTGCTAGCGGGAGTCTGGATGAGCAGTTCTTC. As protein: CASSIASGSLDEQFF.